The next 15 T cell receptor beta chains were all read from a single sample in a study of graft-versus-host responses after intestinal transplantation. Generated by immunoSEQ multiplex PCR, the TCRdb table keeps only in-frame clones and is missing some. The sample carries under 20,000 clones, 86% recorded once. The sample here was PBMCs, taken approximately 33 weeks after intestinal transplant. The source is a human patient who received an intestinal transplant, so some T cells may come from the graft donor.

This chain links TRBV7-8 with TRBJ2-1, with D perhaps matching TRBD1 (5 bases). V shed 5 bases and J shed 9 bases, with 11 bases lying between them. Germline V lookup: CDR1 SGHVS, CDR2 FQNEAQ. CDR3 size: 12 residues. The CDR3 reads CASSPGALEQFF. CDR3 sequence (DNA): TGTGCCAGCAGCCCTGGGGCACTTGAGCAGTTCTTC.

Notes on this clone: This same CDR3 is encoded by further DNA sequences in the sample. The gene calls are TRBV7-9 and TRBJ2-7; D is ambiguous. Deletions cut 5 bases from V and 4 bases from J, with 12 bases between. In germline, CDR1 is SEHNR, CDR2 FQNEAQ (reference sequence). The CDR3 spans 13 residues. CDR3 protein: CASSTEMSYEQYF. The CDR3 DNA sequence: TGTGCCAGCAGCACTGAAATGTCGTACGAGCAGTACTTC.

This clone was observed a few times. This chain connects TRBV7-8 to TRBJ2-5; D remains unclear. The V gene lost 1 base and the J gene lost 1 base, with 7 bases spanning the gap. Germline V gene data show CDR1 as SGHVS and CDR2 as FQNEAQ. The CDR3 loop spans 14 amino acids. CDR3 sequence: CASSLVQVQETQYF. CDR3 nucleotides: TGTGCCAGCAGCTTAGTCCAGGTCCAAGAGACCCAGTACTTC.

The V call is TRBV7-3, the J call TRBJ2-3; a weak D match, TRBD1 (7 bases). V lost 1 base and J 6 bases, leaving 11 bases between the germline ends. The CDR3 totals 14 residues. Germline values: CDR1 SGHTA, CDR2 FQGTGA. CDR3 residues: CASSLIAGGDTQYF. CDR3 DNA sequence: TGTGCCAGCAGCTTAATCGCAGGGGGGGATACGCAGTATTTT. The entire variable domain, with the rest obtained from reference TRBV7-3 and TRBJ2-3, is as follows: GAGVSQTPSNKVTEKGKYVELRCDPISGHTALYWYRQSLGQGPEFLIYFQGTGAADDSGLPNDRFFAVRPEGSVSTLKIQRTERGDSAVYLCASSLIAGGDTQYFGPGTRLTVL.

V usage is TRBV7-6 and J usage is TRBJ2-5, with a possible D match to TRBD1 (5 bases). Per the germline V gene, CDR1 is SGHVS and CDR2 is FNYEAQ. The CDR3 is 16 amino acids. V lost 5 bases and J lost 5, with 21 bases in between. CDR3 nucleotide sequence: TGTGCCAGCAGCCCGTACGTGGGGCCGTTAAGTGAGACCCAGTACTTC. Translated: CASSPYVGPLSETQYF.

This chain links TRBV4-1 with TRBJ2-7, with unresolved D. The CDR3 length is 12 residues. CDR1 is MGHRA and CDR2 is YSYEKL in the germline V gene. The V and J ends lost 3 bases and 3 bases respectively, with 6 bases between them. CDR3 nucleotide sequence: TGCGCCAGCAGCCAGAGCAGCTACGAGCAGTACTTC. Amino acid sequence: CASSQSSYEQYF.

This rearrangement joins TRBV12-5 to TRBJ1-5, with D possibly matching TRBD1 (6 bases). Trimming removed 5 bases from V and 4 bases from J, with 21 bases in between. CDR3 size: 17 residues. From germline, CDR1 is LGHNT and CDR2 FRNRAP. This CDR3 is CASGPQQGSSSNQPQHF. CDR3 nucleotide sequence: TGTGCTAGTGGTCCACAACAGGGAAGCTCATCAAATCAGCCCCAGCATTTT.

V gene TRBV4-1 combines with J gene TRBJ2-5; 11 nucleotides align to TRBD2. The CDR3 runs to 18 residues. CDR1 is MGHRA, CDR2 YSYEKL, per germline. J lost 4 bases, V lost 1 base, and 11 bases had no gene match. CDR3 amino acids: CASSQVLAGVTEAETQYF. CDR3 sequence (DNA): TGCGCCAGCAGCCAAGTACTAGCGGGGGTTACGGAAGCAGAGACCCAGTACTTC.

The V gene is TRBV19, the J gene TRBJ1-6, with D unresolved. Trimming took 7 bases from V and 7 from J, leaving 14 bases between them. Germline V lookup: CDR1 LNHDA, CDR2 SQIVND (reference sequence). This CDR3 is 14 amino acids long. The CDR3 loop reads CASTDHARNSPLHF. CDR3 nucleotides: TGTGCCAGTACCGACCACGCACGAAATTCACCCCTCCACTTT.

Turning to this clone: At one of its ends the junction is not consistent with the germline gene, which may arise from a read error. This chain links TRBV7-6 with TRBJ1-2; the D gene is possibly TRBD1 (6 bases). Germline CDR1 and CDR2: SGHVS and FNYEAQ. The CDR3 runs to 14 residues. The CDR3 DNA reads as TGTGCCAGCAGCTCTTCCGGGACAAACTACGGCTACACCTTC. This codes for CASSSSGTNYGYTF.

This clone was recorded a few times. The chain carries TRBV6-1 and TRBJ1-1; D not resolved. Germline V gene lookup returns CDR1 MNHNS and CDR2 SASEGT. Trimming took 3 bases from V and 5 from J, leaving 13 bases between them. This CDR3 has 14 amino acids. CDR3 bases: TGTGCCAGCAGTGATATTACGGTAGGAACTGAAGCTTTCTTT. This translates into CASSDITVGTEAFF.

This clone was seen once. The chain recombines TRBV6-1 with TRBJ2-7; unclear D gene. In germline, CDR1 is MNHNS, CDR2 SASEGT. The CDR3 loop spans 13 amino acids. Trimming cost V 6 bases and J 6 bases, with 15 bases left between them. In DNA, the CDR3 is TGTGCCAGCAGGGAGATTACGGGTGGCGAGCAGTACTTC. It specifies CASREITGGEQYF.

The table lists this clone with a count of one. The sample has other DNA sequences that encode this CDR3 too. The chain joins TRBV6-1 to TRBJ2-2; D not resolved. This CDR3 spans 13 amino acids. The germline V gene encodes CDR1 MNHNS and CDR2 SASEGT. V was cut by 0 bases and J by 6 bases, with 5 bases left in between. The CDR3 reads CASSEAGAGELFF. The CDR3 DNA reads TGTGCCAGCAGTGAAGCTGGGGCCGGGGAGCTGTTTTTT.

The J gene is TRBJ2-1, the V gene TRBV2; D call uncertain. This CDR3 comprises 16 residues. Trimming stripped 5 bases from V and 9 bases from J, with 23 bases between. Germline lookup yields CDR1 SNHLY and CDR2 FYNNEI. The CDR3 loop reads CASSLSSAWSRSEQFF. DNA for the CDR3: TGTGCCAGCAGTTTATCCTCAGCGTGGTCTAGAAGTGAGCAGTTCTTC. The whole variable domain, remainder taken from reference TRBV2 and TRBJ2-1, is EPEVTQTPSHQVTQMGQEVILRCVPISNHLYFYWYRQILGQKVEFLVSFYNNEISEKSEIFDDQFSVERPDGSNFTLKIRSTKLEDSAMYFCASSLSSAWSRSEQFFGPGTRLTVL.

This rearrangement joins TRBV19 to TRBJ1-5, with no clear D. The CDR3 has 15 residues. The V gene lost 5 bases and the J gene lost 3 bases, with 14 bases spanning the gap. Germline CDR1 LNHDA, CDR2 SQIVND (reference sequence). CDR3 nucleotides: TGTGCCAGTAGTTTCTGGGGAGGGATCAATCAGCCCCAGCATTTT. Protein sequence: CASSFWGGINQPQHF. Complete variable domain (other parts from reference TRBV19 and TRBJ1-5): DGGITQSPKYLFRKEGQNVTLSCEQNLNHDAMYWYRQDPGQGLRLIYYSQIVNDFQKGDIAEGYSVSREKKESFPLTVTSAQKNPTAFYLCASSFWGGINQPQHFGDGTRLSIL.